A selection of T cell receptor beta chains follows, all from one sample in a study of cytomegalovirus exposure and HLA in healthy donors. Profiled with immunoSEQ multiplex PCR; TCRdb holds only in-frame clones, not every one. The table lists roughly 190,000 clones, with 0.7% to 1% in the top ten. Sequenced material: PBMCs. The receptors shown here come from a woman aged 18-29 years in good health and CMV-seropositive. The CDR3 runs from the conserved cysteine through the conserved F or W. A D gene is named only where the DNA matches it firmly.

CAISESGDRANYGYTF TGTGCCATCAGTGAGTCAGGGGACAGGGCCAACTATGGCTACACCTTC 16 TRBJ1-2 TRBV10-3 TRBD1
CASSLERHTYEQYF TGTGCCAGCAGCTTAGAGCGGCACACCTACGAGCAGTACTTC 14 TRBJ2-7 TRBV7-2 .
CASSLYGGGPPGELFF TGTGCCAGCAGCTTATACGGAGGTGGGCCCCCCGGGGAGCTGTTTTTT 16 TRBJ2-2 TRBV7-6 .
CASSTWDFLKDRGLYEQYF TGTGCCAGTAGTACGTGGGACTTTTTGAAAGACAGGGGGCTCTACGAGCAGTACTTC 19 TRBJ2-7 TRBV19 TRBD1
CASSERGLGSYNSPLHF TGTGCCAGCAGTGAACGCGGGTTAGGGTCCTATAATTCACCCCTCCACTTT 17 TRBJ1-6 TRBV6-1 .
CASSLPLGQGARNQPQHF TGTGCCAGCAGCCTCCCCCTAGGACAGGGGGCGCGGAATCAGCCCCAGCATTTT 18 TRBJ1-5 TRBV21-1 .
CASSLGAGLYGYTF TGTGCCAGCAGTCTTGGGGCGGGGTTGTATGGCTACACCTTC 14 TRBJ1-2 TRBV5-6 .
CASRPQGFTEAFF TGTGCCAGCAGACCACAGGGTTTCACTGAAGCTTTCTTT 13 TRBJ1-1 TRBV27 .
CSATWSNEQFF TGCAGTGCCACATGGAGCAATGAGCAGTTCTTC 11 TRBJ2-1 TRBV20-1 .
CASSVVPLVSEQYF TGTGCCAGCAGCGTAGTGCCCCTAGTAAGCGAGCAGTACTTC 14 TRBJ2-7 TRBV9 .
CASSHRDRVDEQYF TGTGCCAGCAGCCACCGGGACAGGGTAGACGAGCAGTACTTC 14 TRBJ2-7 TRBV13 TRBD1
CASSRSPGTSGRPHTDTQYF TGCGCCAGCAGCCGATCTCCCGGGACTAGCGGGAGGCCCCACACAGATACGCAGTATTTT 20 TRBJ2-3 TRBV4-1 TRBD2
CASLRTSGTYTGELFF TGTGCCAGCCTACGGACTAGCGGAACCTACACCGGGGAGCTGTTTTTT 16 TRBJ2-2 TRBV7-8 TRBD2
CASSPMTDGNTIYF TGCGCCAGCAGCCCAATGACAGATGGAAACACCATATATTTT 14 TRBJ1-3 TRBV5-1 .
CASSLVAGGPSEQFF TGTGCCAGCAGCTTGGTTGCGGGCGGACCCAGTGAGCAGTTCTTC 15 TRBJ2-1 TRBV5-6 .
CASSLGTAYGYTF TGTGCCAGCAGTTTAGGGACAGCCTATGGCTACACCTTC 13 TRBJ1-2 TRBV25-1 TRBD1
CASSPRQGTEAFF TGTGCCAGCAGCCCGAGACAGGGGACTGAAGCTTTCTTT 13 TRBJ1-1 TRBV11-3 TRBD1
CASSPTGTGRREQYF TGTGCCAGCAGCCCCACCGGGACAGGGAGAAGGGAGCAGTACTTC 15 TRBJ2-7 TRBV7-6 TRBD1
CASSGNDRGRGTEAFF TGTGCCAGCAGCGGAAATGACAGGGGCAGGGGCACTGAAGCTTTCTTT 16 TRBJ1-1 TRBV5-6 TRBD1
CASSIGGIEAFF TGTGCCAGTAGTATTGGGGGGATTGAAGCTTTCTTT 12 TRBJ1-1 TRBV19 .
CASRRQGFSNTEAFF TGCGCCAGCAGGAGACAGGGGTTCTCGAACACTGAAGCTTTCTTT 15 TRBJ1-1 TRBV5-1 TRBD1
CASSLAAQETQYF TGTGCCAGCAGCTTAGCGGCCCAAGAGACCCAGTACTTC 13 TRBJ2-5 TRBV5-4 .
CASTGLIKSTDTQYF TGTGCCAGCACGGGACTCATTAAAAGCACAGATACGCAGTATTTT 15 TRBJ2-3 TRBV2 .
CASSLDWTSSYEQYF TGTGCCAGCAGCTTAGATTGGACAAGCTCCTACGAGCAGTACTTC 15 TRBJ2-7 TRBV11-3 .
CASSPRTGYDEQYF TGTGCCAGCAGCCCCCGGACAGGGTATGACGAGCAGTACTTC 14 TRBJ2-7 TRBV7-9 TRBD1
CASSEHSSYNSPLHF TGTGCCAGCAGTGAACACTCCTCCTATAATTCACCCCTCCACTTT 15 TRBJ1-6 TRBV6-1 .
CAWSRQGGTEAFF TGTGCCTGGAGTCGACAGGGTGGGACTGAAGCTTTCTTT 13 TRBJ1-1 TRBV30 TRBD1
CSVLVQGVDTEAFF TGCAGCGTTTTAGTACAGGGAGTGGACACTGAAGCTTTCTTT 14 TRBJ1-1 TRBV29-1 .
CASSIWGEGEAFF TGTGCCAGTAGTATATGGGGGGAGGGTGAAGCTTTCTTT 13 TRBJ1-1 TRBV19 .
CASRGDRGLRTEAFF TGTGCCTCGAGGGGGGACAGGGGGCTCAGGACTGAAGCTTTCTTT 15 TRBJ1-1 TRBV30 TRBD1
CSVEGRLNTEAFF TGCAGCGTTGAGGGCAGGTTGAACACTGAAGCTTTCTTT 13 TRBJ1-1 TRBV29-1 .
CASSYGTSVLDEQFF TGTGCCAGCAGCTACGGGACTAGCGTTCTCGATGAGCAGTTCTTC 15 TRBJ2-1 TRBV7-2 TRBD2
CASSERGYEQFF TGTGCCAGCAGTGAAAGGGGCTATGAGCAGTTCTTC 12 TRBJ2-1 TRBV6-1 .
CASSPLDRGETQYF TGTGCCAGCAGCCCACTAGACAGGGGAGAGACCCAGTACTTC 14 TRBJ2-5 TRBV11-2 TRBD1
CASSLVGGGNQPQHF TGTGCCAGCAGCTTAGTTGGGGGGGGTAATCAGCCCCAGCATTTT 15 TRBJ1-5 TRBV7-2 .
CASSGGNQPQHF TGTGCCAGCAGTGGAGGCAATCAGCCCCAGCATTTT 12 TRBJ1-5 TRBV2 .
CASSRARETQYF TGTGCCAGCAGCCGTGCTAGGGAGACCCAGTACTTC 12 TRBJ2-5 TRBV7-2 .
CASSPRGHSEDTQYF TGTGCCAGCAGTCCAAGAGGCCACTCGGAGGATACGCAGTATTTT 15 TRBJ2-3 TRBV28 .
CASSLGGSGAYEQYF TGTGCCAGCAGCTTAGGTGGTAGCGGGGCCTACGAGCAGTACTTC 15 TRBJ2-7 TRBV7-2 TRBD2
CASSQEPSGGPNTQYF TGTGCCAGCAGCCAGGAGCCTAGCGGGGGGCCTAATACGCAGTATTTT 16 TRBJ2-3 TRBV4-2 TRBD2
CASSQDREPFEQYF TGCGCCAGCAGCCAAGATAGAGAACCCTTCGAGCAGTACTTC 14 TRBJ2-7 TRBV4-1 .
CASDMGLAAQETQYF TGTGCCAGCGACATGGGCCTAGCGGCTCAAGAGACCCAGTACTTC 15 TRBJ2-5 TRBV2 TRBD2
CAWGRLAGAQETQYF TGTGCCTGGGGGAGACTAGCGGGGGCTCAAGAGACCCAGTACTTC 15 TRBJ2-5 TRBV30 TRBD2
CASSRTDYGYTF TGCGCCAGCAGCAGGACAGACTATGGCTACACCTTC 12 TRBJ1-2 TRBV5-1 .
CASSQVAGLSYEQYF TGCGCCAGCAGCCAAGTCGCGGGGCTGTCCTACGAGCAGTACTTC 15 TRBJ2-7 TRBV4-1 .
CASSATLTYGYTF TGTGCCAGCAGTGCTACACTAACCTATGGCTACACCTTC 13 TRBJ1-2 TRBV6-1 .
CATGLVGTEQYF TGTGCCACCGGACTCGTTGGTACCGAGCAGTACTTC 12 TRBJ2-7 TRBV25-1 .